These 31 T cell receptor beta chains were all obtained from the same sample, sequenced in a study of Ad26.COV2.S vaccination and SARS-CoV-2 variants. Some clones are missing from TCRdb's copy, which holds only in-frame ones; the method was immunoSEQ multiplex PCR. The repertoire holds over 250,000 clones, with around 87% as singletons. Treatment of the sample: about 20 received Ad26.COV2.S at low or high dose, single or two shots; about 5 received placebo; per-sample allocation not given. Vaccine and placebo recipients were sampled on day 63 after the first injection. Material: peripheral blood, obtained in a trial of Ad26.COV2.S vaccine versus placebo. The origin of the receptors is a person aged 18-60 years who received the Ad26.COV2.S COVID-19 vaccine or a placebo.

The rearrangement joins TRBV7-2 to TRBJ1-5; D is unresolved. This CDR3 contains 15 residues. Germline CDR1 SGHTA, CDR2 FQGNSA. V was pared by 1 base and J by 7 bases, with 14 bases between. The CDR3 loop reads CASSLVTGDEQPQHF. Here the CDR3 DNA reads TGTGCCAGCAGCTTAGTAACGGGAGACGAACAGCCCCAGCATTTT.

In DNA, the CDR3 is TGTGCCTTGGTACAGGGATCGACTGAAGCTTTCTTT. Translation: CALVQGSTEAFF. The chain links TRBV30 to TRBJ1-1; TRBD1 might be the D (6 bases). Germline V lookup: CDR1 GTSNPN, CDR2 SVGIG (reference sequence). This CDR3 is 12 amino acids long. Trimming left V 7 bases short and J 5 bases short, with 14 bases between.

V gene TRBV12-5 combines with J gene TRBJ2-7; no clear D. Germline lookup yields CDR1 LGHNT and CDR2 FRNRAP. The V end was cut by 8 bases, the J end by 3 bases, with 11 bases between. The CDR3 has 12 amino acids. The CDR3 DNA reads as TGTGCTAGTATGTCAGGCGACTACGAGCAGTACTTC. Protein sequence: CASMSGDYEQYF.

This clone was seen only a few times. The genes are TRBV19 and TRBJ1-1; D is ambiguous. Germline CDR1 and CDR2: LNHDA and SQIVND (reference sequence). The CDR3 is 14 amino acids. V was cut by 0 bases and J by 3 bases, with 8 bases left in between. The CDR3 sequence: CASSIDGPDTEAFF. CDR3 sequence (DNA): TGTGCCAGTAGTATAGACGGGCCCGACACTGAAGCTTTCTTT.

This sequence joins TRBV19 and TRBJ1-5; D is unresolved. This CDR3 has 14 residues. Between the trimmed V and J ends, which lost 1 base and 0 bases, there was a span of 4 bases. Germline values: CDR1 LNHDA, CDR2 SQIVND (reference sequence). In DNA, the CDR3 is TGTGCCAGTAGTATAGGGGATAGCAATCAGCCCCAGCATTTT. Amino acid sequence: CASSIGDSNQPQHF.

This CDR3 is CASSGSGGFFEQFF. Written as DNA, the CDR3 is TGTGCCAGCAGTGGAAGCGGGGGTTTTTTTGAGCAGTTCTTC. This chain links TRBV27 with TRBJ2-1; 8 nucleotides match TRBD2. V gave up 5 bases and J gave up 9 bases; unmatched junction bases: 9. CDR3 size: 14 residues. Germline assignment: CDR1 MNHEY and CDR2 SMNVEV (reference sequence).

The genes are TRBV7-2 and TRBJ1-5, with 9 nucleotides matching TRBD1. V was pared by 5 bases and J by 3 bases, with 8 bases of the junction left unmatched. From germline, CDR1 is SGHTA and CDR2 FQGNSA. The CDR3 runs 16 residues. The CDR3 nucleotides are TGTGCCAGCAGCGCTAACGGACAGGGGAACAATCAGCCCCAGCATTTT. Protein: CASSANGQGNNQPQHF.

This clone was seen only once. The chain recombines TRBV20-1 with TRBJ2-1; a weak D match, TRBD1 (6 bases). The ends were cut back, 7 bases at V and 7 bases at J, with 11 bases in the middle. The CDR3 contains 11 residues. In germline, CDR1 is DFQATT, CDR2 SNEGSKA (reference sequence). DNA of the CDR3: TGCAGTGTTAACAGGGCAAATGAGCAGTTCTTC. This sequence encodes CSVNRANEQFF.

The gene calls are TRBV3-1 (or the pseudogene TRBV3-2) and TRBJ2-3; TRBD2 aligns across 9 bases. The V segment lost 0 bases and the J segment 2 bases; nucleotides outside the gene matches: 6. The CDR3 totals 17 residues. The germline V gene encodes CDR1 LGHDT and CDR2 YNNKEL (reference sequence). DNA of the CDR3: TGTGCCAGCAGCCAAGATTCCGCGGGAGGGTACACAGATACGCAGTATTTT. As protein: CASSQDSAGGYTDTQYF.

DNA of the CDR3: TGCGCCAGCAGTGCCGACCGGGACAGACCCTACACCTTC. Amino acids: CASSADRDRPYTF. The chain has TRBV10-1 and TRBJ1-2, with TRBD1 matching over 7 bases. V dropped 4 bases and J dropped 10; count of bases not matched to a gene: 9. The CDR3 covers 13 residues. In germline, CDR1 is WNHNN, CDR2 SYGVQD (reference sequence).

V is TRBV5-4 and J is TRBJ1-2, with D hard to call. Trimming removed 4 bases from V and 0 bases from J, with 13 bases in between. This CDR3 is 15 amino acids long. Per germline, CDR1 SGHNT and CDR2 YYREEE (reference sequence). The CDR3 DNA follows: TGTGCCAGCAGCAAGGGCGGCAGCTCTAACTATGGCTACACCTTC. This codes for CASSKGGSSNYGYTF.

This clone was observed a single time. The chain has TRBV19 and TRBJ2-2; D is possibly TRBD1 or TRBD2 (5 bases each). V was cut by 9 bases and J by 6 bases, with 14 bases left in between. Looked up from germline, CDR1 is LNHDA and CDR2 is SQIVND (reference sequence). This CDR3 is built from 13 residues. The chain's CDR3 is CASGAVKSGELFF. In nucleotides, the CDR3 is TGTGCCAGCGGGGCCGTTAAGTCCGGGGAGCTGTTTTTT.

CDR3 sequence (DNA): TGTGCCAGCAGTTCCTTGGGACAGCTCACTGAAGCTTTCTTT. It encodes CASSSLGQLTEAFF. The chain joins TRBV28 to TRBJ1-1, with 7 bases identical to TRBD1. Germline CDR1 and CDR2: MDHEN and SYDVKM. The CDR3 is 14 amino acids. The ends lost 4 bases at V and 4 bases at J; junction bases unmatched: 6.

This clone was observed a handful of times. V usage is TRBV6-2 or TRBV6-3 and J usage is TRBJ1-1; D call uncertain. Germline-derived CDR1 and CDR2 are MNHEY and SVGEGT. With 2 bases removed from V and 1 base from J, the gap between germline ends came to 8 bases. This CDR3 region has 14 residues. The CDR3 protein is CASSYPGWNTEAFF. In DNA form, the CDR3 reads TGTGCCAGCAGTTACCCGGGATGGAACACTGAAGCTTTCTTT.

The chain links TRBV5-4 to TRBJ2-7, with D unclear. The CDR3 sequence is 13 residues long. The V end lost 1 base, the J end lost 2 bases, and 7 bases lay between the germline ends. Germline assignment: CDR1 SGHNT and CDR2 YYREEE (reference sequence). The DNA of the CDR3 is TGTGCCAGCAGCTTGATAGGTGCCTACGAGCAGTACTTC. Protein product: CASSLIGAYEQYF.

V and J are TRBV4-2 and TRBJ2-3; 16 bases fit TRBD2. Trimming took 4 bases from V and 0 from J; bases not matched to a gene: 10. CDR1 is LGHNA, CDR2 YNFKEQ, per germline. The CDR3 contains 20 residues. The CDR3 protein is CASSRNLGLAGGSSTDTQYF. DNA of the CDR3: TGTGCCAGCAGCCGGAACTTGGGACTAGCGGGAGGGAGTAGCACAGATACGCAGTATTTT.

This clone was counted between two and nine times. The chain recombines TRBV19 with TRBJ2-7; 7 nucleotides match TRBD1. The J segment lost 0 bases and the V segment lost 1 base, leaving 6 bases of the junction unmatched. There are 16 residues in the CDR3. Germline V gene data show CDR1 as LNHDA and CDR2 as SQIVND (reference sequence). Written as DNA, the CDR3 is TGTGCCAGTAGTATAGGGGGACAGCAAGCCTCCTACGAGCAGTACTTC. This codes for CASSIGGQQASYEQYF. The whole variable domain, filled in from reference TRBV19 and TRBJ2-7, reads DGGITQSPKYLFRKEGQNVTLSCEQNLNHDAMYWYRQDPGQGLRLIYYSQIVNDFQKGDIAEGYSVSREKKESFPLTVTSAQKNPTAFYLCASSIGGQQASYEQYFGPGTRLTVT.

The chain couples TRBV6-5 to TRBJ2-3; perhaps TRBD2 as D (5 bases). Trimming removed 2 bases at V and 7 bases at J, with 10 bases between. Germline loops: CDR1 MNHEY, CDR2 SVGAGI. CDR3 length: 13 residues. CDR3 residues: CASSYGEQNTQYF. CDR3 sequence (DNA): TGTGCCAGCAGTTACGGGGAGCAGAATACGCAGTATTTT.

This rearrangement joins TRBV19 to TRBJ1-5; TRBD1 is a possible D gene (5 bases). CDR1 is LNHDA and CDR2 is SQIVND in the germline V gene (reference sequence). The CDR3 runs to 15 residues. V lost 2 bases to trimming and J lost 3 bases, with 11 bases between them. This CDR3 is CASSITGVVNQPQHF. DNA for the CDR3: TGTGCCAGTAGTATAACGGGGGTTGTCAATCAGCCCCAGCATTTT.

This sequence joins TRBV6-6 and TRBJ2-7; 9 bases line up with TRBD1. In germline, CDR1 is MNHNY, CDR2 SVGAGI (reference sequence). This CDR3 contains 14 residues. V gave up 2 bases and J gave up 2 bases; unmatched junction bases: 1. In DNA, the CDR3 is TGTGCCAGCAGTTACCGACAGGGGGCCTACGAGCAGTACTTC. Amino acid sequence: CASSYRQGAYEQYF.

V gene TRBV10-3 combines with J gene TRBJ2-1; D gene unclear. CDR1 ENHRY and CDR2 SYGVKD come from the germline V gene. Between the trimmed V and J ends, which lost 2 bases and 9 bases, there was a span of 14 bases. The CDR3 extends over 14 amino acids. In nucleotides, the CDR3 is TGTGCCATCAGTGAGGCAGGTTCATGGGCTGAGCAGTTCTTC. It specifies CAISEAGSWAEQFF.

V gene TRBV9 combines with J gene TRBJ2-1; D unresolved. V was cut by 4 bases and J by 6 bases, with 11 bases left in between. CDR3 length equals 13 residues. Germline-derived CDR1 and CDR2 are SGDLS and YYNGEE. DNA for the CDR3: TGTGCCAGCAGCCCTCGAGTAACCAATGAGCAGTTCTTC. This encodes CASSPRVTNEQFF.

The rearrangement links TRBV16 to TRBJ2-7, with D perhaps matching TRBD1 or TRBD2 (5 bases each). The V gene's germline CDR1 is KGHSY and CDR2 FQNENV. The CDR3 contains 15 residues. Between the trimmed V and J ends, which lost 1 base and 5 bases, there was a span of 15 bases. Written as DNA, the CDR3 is TGTGCCAGCAGCCAATTCGCTGGGGGAAAAAACGAGCAGTACTTC. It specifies CASSQFAGGKNEQYF.

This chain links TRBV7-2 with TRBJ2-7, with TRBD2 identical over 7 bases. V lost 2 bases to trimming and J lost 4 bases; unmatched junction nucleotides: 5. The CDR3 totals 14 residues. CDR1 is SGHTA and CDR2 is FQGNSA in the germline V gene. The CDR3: CASSLRGDSYEQYF. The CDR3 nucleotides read TGTGCCAGCAGCTTACGGGGGGACTCGTACGAGCAGTACTTC.

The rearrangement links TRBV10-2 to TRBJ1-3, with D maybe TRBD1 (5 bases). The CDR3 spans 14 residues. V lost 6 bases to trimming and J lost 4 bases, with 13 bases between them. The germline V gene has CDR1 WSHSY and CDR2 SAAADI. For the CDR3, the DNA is TGCGCCAGCAGCACAGGAATCTCGGGAAACACCATATATTTT. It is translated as CASSTGISGNTIYF.

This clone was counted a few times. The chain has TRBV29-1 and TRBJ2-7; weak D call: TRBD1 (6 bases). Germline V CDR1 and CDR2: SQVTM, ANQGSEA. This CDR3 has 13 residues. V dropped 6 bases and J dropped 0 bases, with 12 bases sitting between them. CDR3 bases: TGCAGCGTCGATACAGGGAACTCCTACGAGCAGTACTTC. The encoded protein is CSVDTGNSYEQYF.

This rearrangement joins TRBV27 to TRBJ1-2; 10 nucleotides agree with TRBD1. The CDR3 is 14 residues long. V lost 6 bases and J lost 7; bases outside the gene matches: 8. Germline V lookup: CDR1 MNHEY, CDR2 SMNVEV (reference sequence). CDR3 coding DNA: TGTGCCAGCAGCCGGCGGACAGGGGGTTCTGGCTACACCTTC. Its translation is CASSRRTGGSGYTF.

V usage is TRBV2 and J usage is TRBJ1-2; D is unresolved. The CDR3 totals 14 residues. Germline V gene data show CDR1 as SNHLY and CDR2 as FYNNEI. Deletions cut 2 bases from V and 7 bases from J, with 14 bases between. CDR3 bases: TGTGCCAGCAGTGAACAGATAGGCTCGTTTGGCTACACCTTC. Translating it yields CASSEQIGSFGYTF.

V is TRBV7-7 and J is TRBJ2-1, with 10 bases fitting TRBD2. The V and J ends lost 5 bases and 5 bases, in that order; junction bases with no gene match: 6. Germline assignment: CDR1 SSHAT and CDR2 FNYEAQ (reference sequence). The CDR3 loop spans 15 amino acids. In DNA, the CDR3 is TGTGCCAGCAGCCAAGGGACTAGCGCCAACAATGAGCAGTTCTTC. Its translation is CASSQGTSANNEQFF.

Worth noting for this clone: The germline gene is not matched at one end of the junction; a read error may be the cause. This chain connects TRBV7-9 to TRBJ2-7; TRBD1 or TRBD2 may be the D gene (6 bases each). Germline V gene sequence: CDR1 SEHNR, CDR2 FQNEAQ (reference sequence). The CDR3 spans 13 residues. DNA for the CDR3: TGTGCCAGCAGCGCCGCGGGACACCCATCGGTACACTTC. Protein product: CASSAAGHPSVHF.

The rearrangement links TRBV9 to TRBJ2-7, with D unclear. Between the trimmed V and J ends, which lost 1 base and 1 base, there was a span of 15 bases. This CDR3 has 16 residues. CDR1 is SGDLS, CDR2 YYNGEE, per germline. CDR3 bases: TGTGCCAGCAGCGTATCGCCAGGAGATTTATCCTACGAGCAGTACTTC. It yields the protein CASSVSPGDLSYEQYF.